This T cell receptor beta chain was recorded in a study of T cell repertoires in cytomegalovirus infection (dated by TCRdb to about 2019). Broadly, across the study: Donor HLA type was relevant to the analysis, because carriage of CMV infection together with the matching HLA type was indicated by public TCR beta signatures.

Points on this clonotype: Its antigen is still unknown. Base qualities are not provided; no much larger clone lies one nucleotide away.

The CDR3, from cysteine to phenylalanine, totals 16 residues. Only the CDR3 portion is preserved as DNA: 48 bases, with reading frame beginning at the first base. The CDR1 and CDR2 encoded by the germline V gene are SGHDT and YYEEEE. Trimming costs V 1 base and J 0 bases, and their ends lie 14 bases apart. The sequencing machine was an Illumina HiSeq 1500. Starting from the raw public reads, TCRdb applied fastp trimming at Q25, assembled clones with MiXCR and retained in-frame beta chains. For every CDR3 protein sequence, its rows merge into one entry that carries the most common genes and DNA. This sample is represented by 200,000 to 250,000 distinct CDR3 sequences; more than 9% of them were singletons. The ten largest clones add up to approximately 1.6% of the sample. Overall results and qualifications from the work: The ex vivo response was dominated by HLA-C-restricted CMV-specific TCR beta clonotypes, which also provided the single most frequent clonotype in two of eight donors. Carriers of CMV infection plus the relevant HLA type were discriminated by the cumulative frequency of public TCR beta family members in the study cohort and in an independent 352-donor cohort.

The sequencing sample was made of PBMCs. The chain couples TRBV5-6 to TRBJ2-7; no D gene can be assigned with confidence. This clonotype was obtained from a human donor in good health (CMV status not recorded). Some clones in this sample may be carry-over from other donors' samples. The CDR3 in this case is CASSLRRQMSSYEQYF. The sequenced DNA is TGTGCCAGCAGCTTGCGCCGGCAGATGAGCTCCTACGAGCAGTACTTC.